This paragraph covers one T cell receptor (beta chain) sequence. Its binding antigen is unknown. No qualities accompany the bases; no much larger clone lies one base away. The sample originates from a study of a mutant IDH1 vaccine in newly diagnosed glioma (dated by TCRdb to the early 2020s). A note on the overall study: Vaccination began 4-6 weeks after radiotherapy alone, or alongside temozolomide cycles in the chemotherapy-containing groups. Of the 25 to 35 treated patients, around 60% were male and around 40% were female, and a mean age of 40.4 years was recorded. Before enrollment, most patients had been given radiochemotherapy with temozolomide as standard therapy, while the rest had received either radiotherapy alone or temozolomide alone. Visit V12 was the week-35 safety follow-up and visit V13 was the week-47 end of study. Peripheral blood samples were drawn at six visits, namely V03 (baseline), V05, V07, V10, V12 and V13. Longitudinal TCRB deep sequencing was performed for roughly 24 treated patients wherever samples were available for exploratory analyses. Findings and caveats that apply to the study as a whole: It was noted by the authors that analyses of patient blood samples could not be reproduced owing to sample limitations. Pseudoprogression appeared unrelated to alterations in the top peripheral T cell clonotypes detected by TCRB sequencing. PBMC samples for TCRB deep sequencing were selected based on availability. Vaccine-induced immune responses across multiple MHC alleles were detected in approximately 93% of patients.

CDR1 and CDR2 are drawn from the germline V gene: SGHRS, YFSETQ. The CDR3, from cysteine to phenylalanine, totals 13 residues. Only CDR3 DNA is held: 39 bases, read in frame from base 1. V and J lose 8 bases and 4 bases, and a span of 15 bases separates them. The intended sense of this specimen's time point label: week 35, safety follow-up. Each vaccine dose was 300 ug of a 20-mer mutant IDH1 peptide in Montanide, given subcutaneously with topical imiquimod. Patients received eight vaccinations in weeks 1, 3, 5, 7, 11, 15, 19 and 23, corresponding to visits V03 through V10. The donors had newly diagnosed IDH1-mutant astrocytomas of WHO grade 3 or 4 that showed loss of nuclear ATRX. The samples were drawn from NOA16, a multicentre, single-arm, open-label phase I trial in Germany that tested a mutant IDH1 peptide vaccine in humans for the first time. The DNeasy Blood and Tissue Kit was used to extract genomic DNA from EDTA blood for TCRB sequencing.

Library creation used the immunoSEQ multiplex PCR assay. The hsTCRB Kit was used according to the manufacturer's protocol to amplify rearranged TCR beta chain sequences. Sequencing of TCRB libraries was carried out on an Illumina MiSeq. The original pipeline was this. Demultiplexing, trimming and gene mapping were performed with the kit vendor's proprietary platform. Held by TCRdb, this immuneACCESS table contains in-frame sequences only and omits some clones. Under half of the omission traces to an unresolved V gene where checked; the cause of the rest is unknown. V, J and clone size are those of that table, while D and trimming were read from the DNA. The sample includes some 63,000 clones, with roughly 74% observed a single time. The ten largest clones capture roughly 4.7% of the sample.

Sequences were derived from PBMCs, sampled from a glioma patient whose treatment included an IDH1 peptide vaccine. This receptor was identified in a middle-aged man with glioma. The chain is encoded by TRBV5-1 joined to TRBJ2-5; TRBD2 is a weak D gene call, 7 bases matching. The CDR3 is CASGGGSVETQYF. The nucleotide sequence reads TGCGCCAGTGGGGGGGGCTCTGTAGAGACCCAGTACTTC.